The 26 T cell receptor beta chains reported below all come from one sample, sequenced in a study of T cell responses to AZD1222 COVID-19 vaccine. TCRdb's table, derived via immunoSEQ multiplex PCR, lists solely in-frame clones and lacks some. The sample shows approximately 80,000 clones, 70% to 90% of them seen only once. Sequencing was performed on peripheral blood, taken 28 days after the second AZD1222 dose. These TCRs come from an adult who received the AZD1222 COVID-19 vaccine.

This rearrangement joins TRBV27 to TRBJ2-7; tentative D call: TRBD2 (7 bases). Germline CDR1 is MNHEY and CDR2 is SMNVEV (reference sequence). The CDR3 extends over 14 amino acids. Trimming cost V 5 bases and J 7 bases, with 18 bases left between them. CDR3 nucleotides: TGTGCCAGCAGTCCTTTCCGGGGGGCGCGGGAGCAGTACTTC. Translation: CASSPFRGAREQYF.

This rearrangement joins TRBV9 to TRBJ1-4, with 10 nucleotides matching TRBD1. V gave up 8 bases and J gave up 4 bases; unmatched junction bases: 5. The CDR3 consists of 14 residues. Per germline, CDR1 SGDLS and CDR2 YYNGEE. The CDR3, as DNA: TGTGCCAGAAAAGGGACAGGGGATAATGAAAAACTGTTTTTT. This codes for CARKGTGDNEKLFF.

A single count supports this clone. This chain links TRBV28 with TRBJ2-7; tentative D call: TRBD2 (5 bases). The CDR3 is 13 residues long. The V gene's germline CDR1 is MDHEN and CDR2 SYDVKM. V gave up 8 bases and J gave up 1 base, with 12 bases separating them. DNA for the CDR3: TGTGCCAGCTTCCGGGGTTCTTCCTACGAGCAGTACTTC. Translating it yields CASFRGSSYEQYF.

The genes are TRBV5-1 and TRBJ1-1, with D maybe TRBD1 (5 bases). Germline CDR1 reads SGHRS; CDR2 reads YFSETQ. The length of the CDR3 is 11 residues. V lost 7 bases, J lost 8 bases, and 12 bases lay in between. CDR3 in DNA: TGCGCCAGCGCGACAGAGACCGAAGCTTTCTTT. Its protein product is CASATETEAFF.

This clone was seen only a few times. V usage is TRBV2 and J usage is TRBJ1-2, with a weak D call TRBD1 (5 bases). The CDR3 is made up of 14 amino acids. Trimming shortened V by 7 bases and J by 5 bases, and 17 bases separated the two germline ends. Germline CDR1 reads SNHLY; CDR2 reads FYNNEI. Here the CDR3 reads CASKVREMNYGYTF. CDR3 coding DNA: TGTGCCAGCAAAGTCAGGGAAATGAATTATGGCTACACCTTC. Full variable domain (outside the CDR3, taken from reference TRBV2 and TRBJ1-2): EPEVTQTPSHQVTQMGQEVILRCVPISNHLYFYWYRQILGQKVEFLVSFYNNEISEKSEIFDDQFSVERPDGSNFTLKIRSTKLEDSAMYFCASKVREMNYGYTFGSGTRLTVV.

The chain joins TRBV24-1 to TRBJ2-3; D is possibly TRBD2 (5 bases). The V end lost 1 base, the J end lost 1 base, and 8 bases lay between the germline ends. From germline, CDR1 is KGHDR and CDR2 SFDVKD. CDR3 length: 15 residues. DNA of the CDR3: TGTGCCACCAGTGATTTCGGGCGGGGCACAGATACGCAGTATTTT. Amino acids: CATSDFGRGTDTQYF.

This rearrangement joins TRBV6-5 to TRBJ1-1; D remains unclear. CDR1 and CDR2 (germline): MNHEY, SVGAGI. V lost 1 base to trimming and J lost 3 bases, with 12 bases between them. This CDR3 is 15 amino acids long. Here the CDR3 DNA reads TGTGCCAGCAGTTACTTGGGAAGAGAGTACACTGAAGCTTTCTTT. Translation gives CASSYLGREYTEAFF.

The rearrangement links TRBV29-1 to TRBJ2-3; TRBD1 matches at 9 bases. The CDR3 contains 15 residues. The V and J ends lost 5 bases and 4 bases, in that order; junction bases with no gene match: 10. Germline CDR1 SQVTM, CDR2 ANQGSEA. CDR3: CSVRRDRDVADTQYF. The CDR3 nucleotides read TGCAGCGTTCGCCGGGACAGGGATGTGGCAGATACGCAGTATTTT.

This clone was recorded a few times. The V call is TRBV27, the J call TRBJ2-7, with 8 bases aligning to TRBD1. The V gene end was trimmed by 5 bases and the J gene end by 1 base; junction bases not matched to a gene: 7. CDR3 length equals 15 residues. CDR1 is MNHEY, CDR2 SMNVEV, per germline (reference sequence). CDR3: CASSAPGQESYEQYF. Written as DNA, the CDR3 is TGTGCCAGCAGTGCCCCGGGACAGGAGTCCTACGAGCAGTACTTC.

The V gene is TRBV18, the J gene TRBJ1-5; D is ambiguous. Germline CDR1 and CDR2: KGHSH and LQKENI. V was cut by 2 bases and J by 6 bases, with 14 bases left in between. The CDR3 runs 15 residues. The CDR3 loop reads CASSPGIGVSQPQHF. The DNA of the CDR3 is TGTGCCAGCTCACCAGGGATAGGCGTCAGTCAGCCCCAGCATTTT. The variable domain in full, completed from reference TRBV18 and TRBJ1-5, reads NAGVMQNPRHLVRRRGQEARLRCSPMKGHSHVYWYRQLPEEGLKFMVYLQKENIIDESGMPKERFSAEFPKEGPSILRIQQVVRGDSAAYFCASSPGIGVSQPQHFGDGTRLSIL.

The CDR3 DNA is TGCGCCAGCAGCGGGGTGGGAGACACTGAAGCTTTCTTT. Translating gives CASSGVGDTEAFF. This chain uses TRBV10-1 with TRBJ1-1; no reliable D call. There are 13 residues in the CDR3. CDR1 WNHNN and CDR2 SYGVQD come from the germline V gene (reference sequence). Trimming left V 6 bases short and J 3 bases short, with 11 bases between.

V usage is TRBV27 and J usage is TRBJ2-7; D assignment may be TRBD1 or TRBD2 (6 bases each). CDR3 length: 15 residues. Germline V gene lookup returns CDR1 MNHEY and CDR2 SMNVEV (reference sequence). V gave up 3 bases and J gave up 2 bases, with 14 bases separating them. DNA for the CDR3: TGTGCCAGCAGTTTTCGCGGGGACATCGCCTACGAGCAGTACTTC. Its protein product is CASSFRGDIAYEQYF.

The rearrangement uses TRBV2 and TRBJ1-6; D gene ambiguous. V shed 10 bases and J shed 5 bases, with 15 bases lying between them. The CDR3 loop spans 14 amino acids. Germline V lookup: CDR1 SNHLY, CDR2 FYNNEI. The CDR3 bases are TGTGCCATGTCTTTCCCCTCGGATAATTCACCCCTCCACTTT. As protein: CAMSFPSDNSPLHF.

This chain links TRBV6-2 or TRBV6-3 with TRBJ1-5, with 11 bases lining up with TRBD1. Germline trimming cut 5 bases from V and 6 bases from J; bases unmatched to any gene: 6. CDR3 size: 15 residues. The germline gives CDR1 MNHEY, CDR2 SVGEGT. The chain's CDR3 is CASSNADRGLQPQHF. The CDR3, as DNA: TGTGCCAGCAGTAACGCGGACAGGGGGCTTCAGCCCCAGCATTTT.

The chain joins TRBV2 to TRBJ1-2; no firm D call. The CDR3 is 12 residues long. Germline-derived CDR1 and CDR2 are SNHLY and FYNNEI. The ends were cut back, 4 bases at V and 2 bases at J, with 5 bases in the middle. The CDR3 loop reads CASSASNYGYTF. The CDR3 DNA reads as TGTGCCAGCAGTGCCTCGAACTATGGCTACACCTTC.

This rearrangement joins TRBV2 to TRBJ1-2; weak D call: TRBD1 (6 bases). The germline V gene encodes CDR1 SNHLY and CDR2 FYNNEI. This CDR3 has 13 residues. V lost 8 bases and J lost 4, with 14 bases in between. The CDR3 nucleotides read TGTGCCAGCGAGGACAGCGTCAGCTATGGCTACACCTTC. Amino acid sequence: CASEDSVSYGYTF.

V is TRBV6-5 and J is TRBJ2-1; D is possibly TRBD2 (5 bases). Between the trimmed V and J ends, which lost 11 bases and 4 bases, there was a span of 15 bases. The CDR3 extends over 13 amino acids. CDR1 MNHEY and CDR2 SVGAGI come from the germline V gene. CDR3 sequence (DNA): TGTGCCTGCACCGGGCCGGGATACAATGAGCAGTTCTTC. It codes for CACTGPGYNEQFF.

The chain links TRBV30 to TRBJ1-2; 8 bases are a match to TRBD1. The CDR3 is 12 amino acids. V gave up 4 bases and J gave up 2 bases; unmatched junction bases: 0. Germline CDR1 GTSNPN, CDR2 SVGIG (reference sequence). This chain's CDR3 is CAWTGGNYGYTF. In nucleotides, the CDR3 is TGTGCCTGGACAGGGGGCAACTATGGCTACACCTTC.

CDR3 in DNA: TGCGCCAGCAGCCAAGAAGGGACCGTAAGGGATACGCAGTATTTT. Amino acid sequence: CASSQEGTVRDTQYF. The chain couples TRBV4-3 to TRBJ2-3; tentatively, D is TRBD1 or TRBD2 (5 bases each). The CDR3 runs 15 residues. V was pared by 0 bases and J by 6 bases, with 13 bases between. In germline, CDR1 is LGHNA, CDR2 YSLEER.

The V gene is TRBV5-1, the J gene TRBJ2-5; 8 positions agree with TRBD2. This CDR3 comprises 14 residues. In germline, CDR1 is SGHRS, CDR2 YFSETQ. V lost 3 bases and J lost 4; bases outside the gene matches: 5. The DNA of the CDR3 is TGCGCCAGCAGCTCGGGACTAGTCCCAGAGACCCAGTACTTC. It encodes CASSSGLVPETQYF.

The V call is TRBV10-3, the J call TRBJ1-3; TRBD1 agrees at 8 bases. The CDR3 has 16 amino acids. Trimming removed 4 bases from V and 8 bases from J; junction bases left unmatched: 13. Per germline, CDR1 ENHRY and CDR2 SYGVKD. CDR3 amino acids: CAISANSGTGKDTIYF. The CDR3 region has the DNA TGTGCCATCAGTGCGAACTCCGGGACAGGAAAGGACACCATATATTTT.

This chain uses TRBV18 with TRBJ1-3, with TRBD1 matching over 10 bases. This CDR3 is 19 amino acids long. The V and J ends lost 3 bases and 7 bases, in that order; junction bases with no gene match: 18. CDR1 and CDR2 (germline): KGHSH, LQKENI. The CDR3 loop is CASSPQTPLGTGVRNTIYF. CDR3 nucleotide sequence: TGTGCCAGCTCACCTCAAACTCCTCTCGGGACAGGGGTGCGGAACACCATATATTTT.

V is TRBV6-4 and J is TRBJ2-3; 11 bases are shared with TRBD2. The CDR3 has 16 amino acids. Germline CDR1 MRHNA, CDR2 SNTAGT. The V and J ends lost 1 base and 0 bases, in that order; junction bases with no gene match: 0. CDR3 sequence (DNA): TGTGCCAGCAGTGACTTAGCGGGAGGGAGCACAGATACGCAGTATTTT. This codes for CASSDLAGGSTDTQYF.

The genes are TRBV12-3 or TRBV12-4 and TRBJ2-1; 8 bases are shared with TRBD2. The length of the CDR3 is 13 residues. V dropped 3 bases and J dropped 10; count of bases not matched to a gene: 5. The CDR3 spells CASSFTSGGEQFF. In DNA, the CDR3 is TGTGCCAGCAGTTTTACTAGCGGAGGAGAGCAGTTCTTC.

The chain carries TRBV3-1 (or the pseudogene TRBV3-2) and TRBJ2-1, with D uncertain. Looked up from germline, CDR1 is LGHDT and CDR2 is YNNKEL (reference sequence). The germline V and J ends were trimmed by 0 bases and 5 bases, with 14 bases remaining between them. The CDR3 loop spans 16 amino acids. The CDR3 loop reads CASSQDGRTKHNEQFF. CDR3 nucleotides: TGTGCCAGCAGCCAAGATGGGCGGACGAAGCACAATGAGCAGTTCTTC.

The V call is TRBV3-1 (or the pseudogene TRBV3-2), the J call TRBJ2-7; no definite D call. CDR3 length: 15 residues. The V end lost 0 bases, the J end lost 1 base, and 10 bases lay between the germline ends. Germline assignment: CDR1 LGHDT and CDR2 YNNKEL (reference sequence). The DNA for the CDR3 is TGTGCCAGCAGCCAAGACGTCGGCATTTCCTACGAGCAGTACTTC. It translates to CASSQDVGISYEQYF.